This record concerns one T cell receptor beta chain sequence. No antigen is known for it. The naive CD8 fraction comprised CD45RO-negative cells positively selected for CCR7 and excluded terminally differentiated effector memory CD45RA+ cells. Recent vaccinations or acute infections were absent in the healthy HIV-negative adult donors. V was cut by 6 bases and J by 2 bases, with 11 bases left in between. The germline gives CDR1 MDHEN, CDR2 SYDVKM. CDR3 length equals 13 residues. Clones were sequenced by immunoSEQ multiplex PCR, and TCRdb holds only the in-frame ones, with some missing. The sample carries about 700,000 clones, roughly nine tenths recorded once. The entry originates in a study of shared clonotypes between healthy human individuals. The study, taken as a whole, reports: Generation of non-shared clonotypes was less probable than generation of clonotypes shared by all four donors.

This chain joins TRBV28 and TRBJ2-7; D unresolved. Sequenced sample: naive CD8+ T cells sorted from blood. The source is a man in his thirties or forties in good health. The CDR3 region has the DNA TGTGCCAGCAGCCTCGGGTCAACCTACGAGCAGTACTTC. Protein sequence: CASSLGSTYEQYF.